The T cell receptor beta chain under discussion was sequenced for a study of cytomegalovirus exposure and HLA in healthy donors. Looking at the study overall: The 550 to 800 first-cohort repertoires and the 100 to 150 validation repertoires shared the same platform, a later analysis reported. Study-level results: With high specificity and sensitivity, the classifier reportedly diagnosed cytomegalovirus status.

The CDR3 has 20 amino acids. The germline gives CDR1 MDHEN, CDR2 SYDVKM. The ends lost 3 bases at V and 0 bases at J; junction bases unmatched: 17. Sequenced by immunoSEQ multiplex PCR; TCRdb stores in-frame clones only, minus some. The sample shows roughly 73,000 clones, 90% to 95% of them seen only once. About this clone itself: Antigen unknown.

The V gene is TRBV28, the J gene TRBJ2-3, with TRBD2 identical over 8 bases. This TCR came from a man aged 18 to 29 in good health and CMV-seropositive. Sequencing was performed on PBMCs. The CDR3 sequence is CASSFWAGGSPSYSTDTQYF. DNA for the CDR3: TGTGCCAGCAGTTTTTGGGCGGGGGGATCCCCATCTTATAGCACAGATACGCAGTATTTT.